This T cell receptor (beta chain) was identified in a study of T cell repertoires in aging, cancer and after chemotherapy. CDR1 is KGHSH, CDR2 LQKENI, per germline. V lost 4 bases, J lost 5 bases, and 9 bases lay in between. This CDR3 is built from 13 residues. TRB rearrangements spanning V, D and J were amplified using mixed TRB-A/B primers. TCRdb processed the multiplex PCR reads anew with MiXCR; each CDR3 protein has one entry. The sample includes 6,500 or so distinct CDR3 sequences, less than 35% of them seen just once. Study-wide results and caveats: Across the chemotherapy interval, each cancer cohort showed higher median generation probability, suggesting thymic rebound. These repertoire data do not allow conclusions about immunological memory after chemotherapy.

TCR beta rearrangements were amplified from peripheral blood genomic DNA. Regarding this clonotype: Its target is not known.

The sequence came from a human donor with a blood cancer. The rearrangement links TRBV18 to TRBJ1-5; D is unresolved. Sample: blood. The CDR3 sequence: CASSQGYDQPQHF. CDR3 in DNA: TGTGCCAGCTCACAGGGATACGATCAGCCCCAGCATTTT. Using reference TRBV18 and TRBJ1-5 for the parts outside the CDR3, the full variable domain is NAGVMQNPRHLVRRRGQEARLRCSPMKGHSHVYWYRQLPEEGLKFMVYLQKENIIDESGMPKERFSAEFPKEGPSILRIQQVVRGDSAAYFCASSQGYDQPQHFGDGTRLSIL.